This note documents a single T cell receptor (beta chain) sequence. Germline-derived CDR1 and CDR2 are SGHVS and FNYEAQ. The junction had 9 bases not matched to a gene; V was cut back by 0 bases and J by 0 bases. The length of the CDR3 is 18 residues. Assay used: immunoSEQ multiplex PCR; TCRdb lists only in-frame clones, some missing. The sample comprises about 12,000 clones, more than 65% of which are singletons, and approximately 6.1% rests with the top ten. The data originate from a study of blood T cell repertoires in COVID-19. Study as a whole: PBMCs, B-cell-depleted T cells, or T cells provided the cDNA or gDNA that made up the material.

This chain uses TRBV7-6 with TRBJ1-2; TRBD1 aligns across 8 bases. This TCR derives from a man in his sixties with COVID-19, enrolled during active disease. Source material: peripheral blood. The CDR3 spells CASSLAAAGGRTNYGYTF. The DNA for the CDR3 is TGTGCCAGCAGCTTAGCGGCGGCAGGGGGCAGGACTAACTATGGCTACACCTTC.